This T cell receptor (beta chain) was identified during a study of blood T cells in healthy people across ages. Russia was home to the donors, healthy Caucasian individuals aged about 6 to 90. CDR1 and CDR2 (germline): KGHDR, SFDVKD. This CDR3 contains 16 residues. Trimming at V came to 4 bases and at J to 5 bases, leaving 10 bases not matched to a gene. A second PCR of about 6 to 12 cycles used a sample-barcoded 5' primer and a J-beta primer mix. A single record per CDR3 protein comes from TCRdb applying MiXCR to the 5' RACE reads. Of about 1.4 million distinct CDR3 sequences in the sample, around 59% were seen once.

The chain is built from TRBV24-1 and TRBJ2-7, with 10 bases lining up with TRBD1. Sequencing input: blood. The sequence derives from a man between 18 and 29 years old in good health. The CDR3 sequence is CATSESGTGARNEQYF. The CDR3 region has the DNA TGTGCCACCAGTGAATCCGGGACAGGGGCTCGGAACGAGCAGTACTTC.